The subject of this entry is one TCR beta chain. This record comes from a study of T cell changes during pregnancy in multiple sclerosis. Only in-frame clones appear in the TCRdb table, and some are missing; sequencing was by immunoSEQ multiplex PCR. The table lists roughly 100,000 clones, less than 95% of them singletons. V was trimmed by 2 bases and J by 7 bases, leaving 8 bases between them. Germline CDR1 ENHRY, CDR2 SYGVKD. CDR3 size: 12 residues. The sequencing here drew on peripheral blood, taken after pregnancy. The V and J genes are TRBV10-3 and TRBJ1-1; D not resolved. This receptor was obtained from a female donor with multiple sclerosis, enrolled in a pregnancy study. The CDR3 spells CAISEQAGEAFF. The CDR3 bases are TGTGCCATCAGTGAGCAGGCGGGTGAAGCTTTCTTT.